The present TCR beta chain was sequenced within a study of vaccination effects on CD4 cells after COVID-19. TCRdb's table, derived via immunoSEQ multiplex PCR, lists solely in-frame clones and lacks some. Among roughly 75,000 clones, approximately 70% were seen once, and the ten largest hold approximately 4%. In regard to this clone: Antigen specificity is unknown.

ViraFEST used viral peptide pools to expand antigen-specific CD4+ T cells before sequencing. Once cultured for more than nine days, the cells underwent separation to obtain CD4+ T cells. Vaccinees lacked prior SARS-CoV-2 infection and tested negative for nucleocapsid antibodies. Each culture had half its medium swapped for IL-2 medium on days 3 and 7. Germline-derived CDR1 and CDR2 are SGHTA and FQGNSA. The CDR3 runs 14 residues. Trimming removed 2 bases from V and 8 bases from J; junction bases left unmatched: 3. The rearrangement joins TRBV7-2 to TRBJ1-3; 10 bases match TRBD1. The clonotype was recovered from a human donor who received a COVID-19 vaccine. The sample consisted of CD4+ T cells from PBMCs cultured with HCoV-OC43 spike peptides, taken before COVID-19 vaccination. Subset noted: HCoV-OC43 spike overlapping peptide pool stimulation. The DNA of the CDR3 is TGTGCCAGCAGCTTAAGACAGGGGGCAGACACCATATATTTT. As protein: CASSLRQGADTIYF. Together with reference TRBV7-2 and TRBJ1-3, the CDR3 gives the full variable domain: GAGVSQSPSNKVTEKGKDVELRCDPISGHTALYWYRQSLGQGLEFLIYFQGNSAPDKSGLPSDRFSAERTGGSVSTLTIQRTQQEDSAVYLCASSLRQGADTIYFGEGSWLTVV.